Each of the 26 T cell receptor beta chains below was sequenced from the same sample in a study of CD8+ T cells in alopecia areata. Isolated RNA was reverse transcribed into cDNA used as the sequencing template. Using immunoSEQ multiplex PCR, the repertoire was profiled, and TCRdb retains in-frame clones only, with some absent. Here the sample spans 150,000 or so clones, around half being singletons. Sequencing used CD8+ T cells sorted from blood, obtained at week 0. These TCRs come from a human donor with alopecia areata.

V and J are TRBV15 and TRBJ2-3, with D unclear. The CDR3 spans 15 residues. Germline CDR1 and CDR2: LNHNV and YYDKDF (reference sequence). V shed 2 bases and J shed 6 bases, with 15 bases lying between them. CDR3 protein: CATSRIRQVADTQYF. The CDR3 bases are TGTGCCACCAGCAGAATCCGGCAGGTTGCCGATACGCAGTATTTT. Together with reference TRBV15 and TRBJ2-3, the CDR3 gives the full variable domain: DAMVIQNPRYQVTQFGKPVTLSCSQTLNHNVMYWYQQKSSQAPKLLFHYYDKDFNNEADTPDNFQSRRPNTSFCFLDIRSPGLGDTAMYLCATSRIRQVADTQYFGPGTRLTVL.

In this sample, this clone turned up many times. V usage is TRBV9 and J usage is TRBJ1-2; 7 bases align to TRBD1. The germline CDR1 and CDR2 sequences are SGDLS and YYNGEE. CDR3 length: 15 amino acids. V trimming: 4 bases; J trimming: 8 bases; junction bases outside the gene matches: 14. The CDR3 nucleotides are TGTGCCAGCAGCCAGTATTCCGACAGGGCTCTGGGCTACACCTTC. It specifies CASSQYSDRALGYTF. Complete variable domain (other parts from reference TRBV9 and TRBJ1-2): DSGVTQTPKHLITATGQRVTLRCSPRSGDLSVYWYQQSLDQGLQFLIQYYNGEERAKGNILERFSAQQFPDLHSELNLSSLELGDSALYFCASSQYSDRALGYTFGSGTRLTVV.

This clone is a singleton in its sample. This chain uses TRBV28 with TRBJ1-2; TRBD1 might be the D (5 bases). The CDR3 is 16 amino acids. Germline V gene lookup returns CDR1 MDHEN and CDR2 SYDVKM. The V end lost 11 bases, the J end lost 2 bases, and 24 bases lay between the germline ends. CDR3: CAGIEKVGGANYGYTF. The CDR3 DNA reads TGTGCCGGCATCGAGAAAGTAGGAGGGGCGAACTATGGCTACACCTTC.

The chain couples TRBV5-6 to TRBJ2-6, with TRBD1 matching 10 bases. This CDR3 is built from 17 residues. Trimming removed 2 bases from V and 2 bases from J; junction bases left unmatched: 4. Germline loops: CDR1 SGHDT, CDR2 YYEEEE. The CDR3 is CASSFTGQGAGANVLTF. The CDR3 region has the DNA TGTGCCAGCAGCTTTACTGGACAGGGGGCTGGGGCCAACGTCCTGACTTTC.

This clone was picked up one time. One junction end disagrees with the germline gene, perhaps due to a read error. Other DNA sequences in this sample translate to the same CDR3. V usage is TRBV30 and J usage is TRBJ1-1; maybe TRBD1 (6 bases). Germline assignment: CDR1 GTSNPN and CDR2 SVGIG (reference sequence). The CDR3 loop spans 12 amino acids. This chain's CDR3 is CAWRPGDTEAFF. The CDR3 DNA is TGTGCCTGGAGACCGGGGGACACCGAAGCTTTCTTT.

This clone came up a few times. J is TRBJ1-2 and V is TRBV15; 9 nucleotides align to TRBD1. Germline V gene lookup returns CDR1 LNHNV and CDR2 YYDKDF (reference sequence). There are 15 residues in the CDR3. With 1 base clipped from V and 6 bases from J, the junction kept 6 bases outside the gene matches. CDR3 amino acids: CATSRGDREVDGYTF. The CDR3 DNA is TGTGCCACCAGCAGAGGGGACAGGGAGGTCGATGGCTACACCTTC.

This clone has ten or more counts. V usage is TRBV5-4 and J usage is TRBJ1-2; perhaps TRBD1 as D (5 bases). This CDR3 is built from 18 residues. V lost 3 bases and J lost 3, with 24 bases in between. The germline V gene has CDR1 SGHNT and CDR2 YYREEE (reference sequence). The CDR3 bases are TGTGCCAGCAGCTGGGGCGAGGGGACCCACGCTCGTCACTATGGCTACACCTTC. Translation: CASSWGEGTHARHYGYTF.

This clone was observed a handful of times. The gene calls are TRBV6-5 and TRBJ1-1; the D is unclear. CDR1 and CDR2 (germline): MNHEY, SVGAGI. V shed 6 bases and J shed 3 bases, with 14 bases lying between them. CDR3 size: 14 residues. CDR3: CASRGTESDTEAFF. The CDR3 DNA follows: TGTGCCAGCAGGGGAACCGAATCGGACACTGAAGCTTTCTTT.

The rearrangement uses TRBV5-1 and TRBJ1-2, with TRBD1 matching over 10 bases. CDR1 is SGHRS, CDR2 YFSETQ, per germline. This CDR3 contains 13 residues. J gave up 6 bases and V 3 bases, and 2 bases lay outside the gene matches. The CDR3 sequence: CASSYDRGHGYTF. The CDR3 DNA reads TGCGCCAGCAGCTATGACAGGGGGCATGGCTACACCTTC.

This clone has just one count. The same CDR3 also results from other DNA sequences found in this sample. The chain joins TRBV29-1 to TRBJ2-3; tentatively, D is TRBD1 or TRBD2 (5 bases each). Trimming left V 0 bases short and J 4 bases short, with 8 bases between. The CDR3 runs to 13 residues. Germline V gene lookup returns CDR1 SQVTM and CDR2 ANQGSEA. The CDR3 sequence: CSVEDLGADTQYF. The CDR3 DNA is TGCAGCGTTGAAGATCTGGGGGCAGATACGCAGTATTTT.

This clone was detected a few times. This chain uses TRBV29-1 with TRBJ2-1; D possibly corresponds to TRBD1 (6 bases). Germline CDR1 and CDR2: SQVTM and ANQGSEA. The CDR3 is 12 residues long. V lost 2 bases to trimming and J lost 8 bases, with 10 bases between them. The CDR3 loop reads CSVELGADEQFF. The CDR3 DNA sequence: TGCAGCGTTGAACTGGGGGCAGATGAGCAGTTCTTC.

This clone was picked up a small number of times. The chain recombines TRBV4-3 with TRBJ1-5, with 8 bases that match TRBD1. The CDR3 contains 14 residues. Trimming removed 4 bases from V and 2 bases from J; junction bases left unmatched: 1. Per germline, CDR1 LGHNA and CDR2 YSLEER. This chain's CDR3 is CASSPGQGNQPQHF. CDR3 DNA: TGCGCCAGCAGCCCGGGACAGGGCAATCAGCCCCAGCATTTT.

The chain combines TRBV13 with TRBJ1-1; weak D call: TRBD1 (5 bases). Trimming took 5 bases from V and 5 from J, leaving 15 bases between them. The germline V gene encodes CDR1 PRHDT and CDR2 FYEKMQ (reference sequence). This CDR3 contains 14 residues. The CDR3 region is CASSKDRRGTEAFF. The DNA for the CDR3 is TGTGCCAGCAGCAAGGACCGAAGGGGAACTGAAGCTTTCTTT.

The genes are TRBV29-1 and TRBJ2-5; the D call may be TRBD1 or TRBD2 (7 bases each). Trimming stripped 7 bases from V and 11 bases from J, with 20 bases between. The CDR3 is 12 residues long. CDR1 SQVTM and CDR2 ANQGSEA come from the germline V gene. CDR3 sequence (DNA): TGCAGCGCTGTGACGGACAGGCGGGAGCAGTACTTC. It translates to CSAVTDRREQYF.

V and J are TRBV11-3 and TRBJ1-1, with D uncertain. The V end lost 5 bases, the J end lost 1 base, and 8 bases lay between the germline ends. Germline V gene data show CDR1 as SGHNT and CDR2 as YENEEA. The CDR3 contains 13 residues. As DNA, the CDR3 is TGTGCCAGCAGCGATGGACCGAACACTGAAGCTTTCTTT. Amino acids: CASSDGPNTEAFF.

This clone occurred a few times. The chain employs TRBV29-1 and TRBJ2-7; 7 positions agree with TRBD1. Germline trimming cut 4 bases from V and 3 bases from J; bases unmatched to any gene: 9. CDR1 is SQVTM, CDR2 ANQGSEA, per germline. There are 14 residues in the CDR3. CDR3 amino acids: CSVASQGKNYEQYF. Here the CDR3 DNA reads TGCAGCGTTGCCTCACAGGGGAAAAACTACGAGCAGTACTTC.

The chain is built from TRBV19 and TRBJ1-1, with 9 bases that match TRBD1. J gave up 3 bases and V 10 bases, and 6 bases lay outside the gene matches. The CDR3 is made up of 13 amino acids. Germline assignment: CDR1 LNHDA and CDR2 SQIVND (reference sequence). This chain's CDR3 is CATDRGYDTEAFF. The DNA for the CDR3 is TGTGCCACCGACAGGGGGTACGACACTGAAGCTTTCTTT.

The DNA for the CDR3 is TGTGCCAGCATCCATCGGGACAGTGGCCTATACGAGCAGTACTTC. It encodes CASIHRDSGLYEQYF. The rearrangement links TRBV2 to TRBJ2-7, with 7 positions matching TRBD1. Germline assignment: CDR1 SNHLY and CDR2 FYNNEI. The CDR3 runs to 15 residues. The V gene end was trimmed by 7 bases and the J gene end by 4 bases; junction bases not matched to a gene: 13.

This chain joins TRBV29-1 and TRBJ1-2, with D unclear. Germline loops: CDR1 SQVTM, CDR2 ANQGSEA. V lost 7 bases and J 0 bases, leaving 9 bases between the germline ends. This CDR3 is built from 12 residues. The CDR3 DNA reads as TGCAGCGCTCTACAGTCTAACTATGGCTACACCTTC. Residues: CSALQSNYGYTF.

The CDR3 sequence is CSVEETMAGEVSNEQFF. The CDR3 nucleotides read TGCAGCGTTGAAGAGACCATGGCGGGGGAGGTTTCCAATGAGCAGTTCTTC. J is TRBJ2-1 and V is TRBV29-1; 7 nucleotides align to TRBD2. This CDR3 contains 17 residues. Germline V gene sequence: CDR1 SQVTM, CDR2 ANQGSEA. V shed 0 bases and J 6 bases; nucleotides not matched to a gene: 14.

V is TRBV6-4 and J is TRBJ1-1; TRBD1 agrees at 8 bases. Germline V gene sequence: CDR1 MRHNA, CDR2 SNTAGT. V dropped 6 bases and J dropped 4; count of bases not matched to a gene: 1. This CDR3 spans 12 amino acids. The CDR3 reads CASRGQGTEAFF. The CDR3 DNA follows: TGTGCCAGCAGAGGACAGGGCACTGAAGCTTTCTTT.

This rearrangement joins TRBV5-1 to TRBJ2-7; D might be TRBD1 or TRBD2, each matching 5 bases. The CDR3 sequence is 14 residues long. Germline CDR1 SGHRS, CDR2 YFSETQ. V was clipped by 4 bases and J by 0 bases, with 11 bases between them. The CDR3 nucleotides read TGCGCCAGCAGCCAGGGACGGGGCTCCTACGAGCAGTACTTC. This translates into CASSQGRGSYEQYF.

This clone was counted only a few times. This sequence joins TRBV29-1 and TRBJ2-1; D perhaps matches TRBD2 (6 bases). Per germline, CDR1 SQVTM and CDR2 ANQGSEA. The CDR3 runs 13 residues. V lost 7 bases and J 2 bases, leaving 12 bases between the germline ends. CDR3 sequence (DNA): TGCAGCGCCTTGGGCGGGGCCTACAATGAGCAGTTCTTC. This sequence encodes CSALGGAYNEQFF.

The rearrangement uses TRBV29-1 and TRBJ1-2; D is unclear. Per germline, CDR1 SQVTM and CDR2 ANQGSEA. There are 11 residues in the CDR3. V shed 4 bases and J shed 2 bases, with 5 bases lying between them. DNA of the CDR3: TGCAGCGTTGCTCAGAACTATGGCTACACCTTC. This sequence encodes CSVAQNYGYTF.

This clone was found once. The chain joins TRBV30 to TRBJ2-3; the match to TRBD2 covers 9 bases. Germline V lookup: CDR1 GTSNPN, CDR2 SVGIG (reference sequence). V dropped 3 bases and J dropped 2; count of bases not matched to a gene: 3. CDR3 size: 14 residues. CDR3: CAWSSGGTTDTQYF. CDR3 bases: TGTGCCTGGAGCAGCGGGGGGACCACAGATACGCAGTATTTT. Variable domain in full (rest from reference TRBV30 and TRBJ2-3): SQTIHQWPATLVQPVGSPLSLECTVEGTSNPNLYWYRQAAGRGLQLLFYSVGIGQISSEVPQNLSASRPQDRQFILSSKKLLLSDSGFYLCAWSSGGTTDTQYFGPGTRLTVL.

V is TRBV19 and J is TRBJ2-2; tentative D call: TRBD2 (5 bases). The CDR3 runs to 15 residues. Germline V gene sequence: CDR1 LNHDA, CDR2 SQIVND (reference sequence). Between the trimmed V and J ends, which lost 3 bases and 7 bases, there was a span of 15 bases. The CDR3 DNA follows: TGTGCCAGTAGTATCACTTGGAGAGCGGACGGGGAGCTGTTTTTT. It translates to CASSITWRADGELFF.